What follows are 16 T cell receptor beta chains derived from one specimen sequenced in a study of CD8+ T cells in alopecia areata. RNA was extracted and reverse transcribed into cDNA as the sequencing template. TCRdb's copy holds only in-frame clones and misses some; the assay was immunoSEQ multiplex PCR. The sample gives approximately 58,000 clones, 44% of which show up once; 45% to 60% is in the top ten. The specimen was NKG2D-low CD8+ T cells sorted from blood. Receptors were obtained from a human donor with alopecia areata.

The chain employs TRBV7-9 and TRBJ1-2; no reliable D call. The ends were cut back, 1 base at V and 5 bases at J, with 8 bases in the middle. The germline gives CDR1 SEHNR, CDR2 FQNEAQ (reference sequence). The CDR3 consists of 13 residues. Here the CDR3 DNA reads TGTGCCAGCAGCTTAGTCGTCGGGTATGGCTACACCTTC. Its protein product is CASSLVVGYGYTF.

The J gene is TRBJ2-7, the V gene TRBV7-9; unclear D gene. Germline lookup yields CDR1 SEHNR and CDR2 FQNEAQ (reference sequence). The ends were cut back, 3 bases at V and 6 bases at J, with 9 bases in the middle. CDR3 length: 12 residues. CDR3 sequence (DNA): TGTGCCAGCAGCTTGCGAGGACGCGAGCAGTACTTC. Residues: CASSLRGREQYF.

The chain recombines TRBV7-2 with TRBJ2-1; 7 bases align to TRBD2. The CDR3 length is 15 residues. Per the germline V gene, CDR1 is SGHTA and CDR2 is FQGNSA. Trimming at V came to 3 bases and at J to 6 bases, leaving 8 bases not matched to a gene. CDR3 nucleotides: TGTGCCAGCAGCTTTTCGGTGGGAGGGTCCAATGAGCAGTTCTTC. Protein product: CASSFSVGGSNEQFF.

V is TRBV7-8 and J is TRBJ2-1; tentative D call: TRBD2 (6 bases). V lost 5 bases and J lost 10, with 15 bases in between. This CDR3 has 13 residues. The germline V gene has CDR1 SGHVS and CDR2 FQNEAQ. The CDR3 region has the DNA TGTGCCAGCAGCCTAAGCGGGCCTGCAGAGCAGTTCTTC. Translating it yields CASSLSGPAEQFF.

This clone was recorded only once. This chain uses TRBV13 with TRBJ2-7; D gene unclear. CDR1 is PRHDT, CDR2 FYEKMQ, per germline (reference sequence). V was pared by 4 bases and J by 5 bases, with 12 bases between. The CDR3 is 13 amino acids. As DNA, the CDR3 is TGTGCCAGCAGCTCACTACAGAGGAACGAGCAGTACTTC. It encodes CASSSLQRNEQYF.

This clone appeared many times. This chain joins TRBV13 and TRBJ2-7; D gene uncertain. The V end was cut by 4 bases, the J end by 5 bases, with 9 bases between. Looked up from germline, CDR1 is PRHDT and CDR2 is FYEKMQ (reference sequence). The CDR3 has 12 residues. CDR3 in amino acids: CASSSTHHEQYF. CDR3 sequence (DNA): TGTGCCAGCAGCTCCACCCACCACGAGCAGTACTTC.

The gene calls are TRBV18 and TRBJ2-5, with D perhaps assigned TRBD1 or TRBD2 (5 bases each). V dropped 6 bases and J dropped 5 bases, with 16 bases sitting between them. This CDR3 region has 14 residues. Germline V gene sequence: CDR1 KGHSH, CDR2 LQKENI. The CDR3 region has the DNA TGTGCCAGCTCCATGGGACCAAACAGGGAGACCCAGTACTTC. Translated: CASSMGPNRETQYF.

The rearrangement links TRBV4-3 to TRBJ1-1; D gene uncertain. The germline gives CDR1 LGHNA, CDR2 YSLEER. V lost 1 base and J 5 bases, leaving 11 bases between the germline ends. This CDR3 comprises 14 residues. The DNA of the CDR3 is TGCGCCAGCAGCCAAGCTTTAGAAGGGACTGAAGCTTTCTTT. Translating gives CASSQALEGTEAFF.

This chain uses TRBV5-1 with TRBJ1-5; TRBD1 might be the D (6 bases). The CDR3 is 13 amino acids. Trimming shortened V by 3 bases and J by 7 bases, and 11 bases separated the two germline ends. Germline CDR1 reads SGHRS; CDR2 reads YFSETQ. CDR3 amino acids: CASSSRGGQPQHF. The CDR3, as DNA: TGCGCCAGCAGCTCGAGGGGGGGCCAGCCCCAGCATTTT. Based on the CDR3 plus reference TRBV5-1 and TRBJ1-5, the full variable domain is KAGVTQTPRYLIKTRGQQVTLSCSPISGHRSVSWYQQTPGQGLQFLFEYFSETQRNKGNFPGRFSGRQFSNSRSEMNVSTLELGDSALYLCASSSRGGQPQHFGDGTRLSIL.

This sequence joins TRBV29-1 and TRBJ2-1; 7 bases fit TRBD1. The CDR3 loop spans 12 amino acids. CDR1 and CDR2 from the germline V gene are SQVTM and ANQGSEA. V gave up 4 bases and J gave up 7 bases; unmatched junction bases: 4. The chain's CDR3 is CSVGDSLNEQFF. The CDR3 bases are TGCAGCGTTGGGGACAGCCTTAATGAGCAGTTCTTC.

The J gene is TRBJ1-1, the V gene TRBV2; D is uncertain. Germline CDR1 is SNHLY and CDR2 is FYNNEI. V lost 2 bases and J 3 bases, leaving 4 bases between the germline ends. There are 12 residues in the CDR3. In DNA, the CDR3 is TGTGCCAGCAGTGAATGGTACACTGAAGCTTTCTTT. Residues: CASSEWYTEAFF. The full variable domain, completed using reference TRBV2 and TRBJ1-1, is EPEVTQTPSHQVTQMGQEVILRCVPISNHLYFYWYRQILGQKVEFLVSFYNNEISEKSEIFDDQFSVERPDGSNFTLKIRSTKLEDSAMYFCASSEWYTEAFFGQGTRLTVV.

The rearrangement uses TRBV15 and TRBJ1-5, with 8 bases that match TRBD1. V lost 8 bases and J lost 6; bases outside the gene matches: 3. The germline V gene has CDR1 LNHNV and CDR2 YYDKDF (reference sequence). The CDR3 is made up of 12 amino acids. The CDR3 nucleotides are TGTGCCACCCGACAGGGGACTCAGCCCCAGCATTTT. As protein: CATRQGTQPQHF.

The V and J genes are TRBV4-3 and TRBJ1-1; the D is unclear. The CDR3 length is 14 residues. Germline V gene data show CDR1 as LGHNA and CDR2 as YSLEER. Trimming cost V 1 base and J 8 bases, with 14 bases left between them. The CDR3 reads CASSQVEGKLEAFF. Here the CDR3 DNA reads TGCGCCAGCAGCCAAGTGGAGGGTAAACTCGAAGCTTTCTTT.

This clone was detected ten times or more. V usage is TRBV19 and J usage is TRBJ1-1; D not resolved. CDR1 and CDR2 (germline): LNHDA, SQIVND (reference sequence). This CDR3 is built from 14 residues. V lost 5 bases and J lost 4, with 14 bases in between. CDR3 bases: TGTGCCAGTAGTCATAAGGTGACTGGCACTGAAGCTTTCTTT. Encoded protein: CASSHKVTGTEAFF. The full variable domain, in which reference TRBV19 and TRBJ1-1 provide the parts outside the CDR3, is DGGITQSPKYLFRKEGQNVTLSCEQNLNHDAMYWYRQDPGQGLRLIYYSQIVNDFQKGDIAEGYSVSREKKESFPLTVTSAQKNPTAFYLCASSHKVTGTEAFFGQGTRLTVV.

The chain uses TRBV9 and TRBJ2-7, with 8 nucleotides matching TRBD1. This CDR3 is 14 amino acids long. Germline V gene sequence: CDR1 SGDLS, CDR2 YYNGEE. V lost 4 bases to trimming and J lost 5 bases; unmatched junction nucleotides: 8. The CDR3 bases are TGTGCCAGCAGCTGGACAGGGAGCGGAGACGAGCAGTACTTC. Its protein is CASSWTGSGDEQYF.

The J gene is TRBJ2-7, the V gene TRBV6-5; D may match TRBD1 or TRBD2 (5 bases each). This CDR3 is 14 amino acids long. The V end was cut by 0 bases, the J end by 4 bases, with 10 bases between. Germline V gene sequence: CDR1 MNHEY, CDR2 SVGAGI. CDR3 coding DNA: TGTGCCAGCAGTTACTCCGTGGGGGATTACGAGCAGTACTTC. Translating gives CASSYSVGDYEQYF.